These 14 T cell receptor beta chains share one sample of origin, sequenced in a study of T cell clonotyping in hematopoietic cell transplantation. TCRdb keeps only in-frame clones here, not all; method: immunoSEQ multiplex PCR. The sample gives 27,000 or so clones, approximately 96% of which show up once; roughly 1.5% is in the top ten. The sequenced sample consisted of peripheral blood mononuclear cells. These receptors came from a man aged 45-60 years in good health. Some clones in this sample may be carry-over from other donors' samples.

The chain employs TRBV30 and TRBJ2-7, with 7 bases lining up with TRBD1. The V and J ends lost 3 bases and 6 bases, in that order; junction bases with no gene match: 5. Germline loops: CDR1 GTSNPN, CDR2 SVGIG (reference sequence). The CDR3 runs to 12 residues. The CDR3, as DNA: TGTGCCTGGAGCCAGACAGGGCGCGAGCAGTACTTC. Protein: CAWSQTGREQYF.

In this sample, this clone turned up once. This chain connects TRBV7-2 to TRBJ1-2; D gene uncertain. V gave up 3 bases and J gave up 7 bases, with 9 bases separating them. The CDR3 loop spans 12 amino acids. Per the germline V gene, CDR1 is SGHTA and CDR2 is FQGNSA. CDR3 loop: CASSLDWRGYTF. The DNA for the CDR3 is TGTGCCAGCAGCTTGGACTGGCGTGGCTACACCTTC.

V is TRBV19 and J is TRBJ1-1, with 7 nucleotides matching TRBD1. Germline values: CDR1 LNHDA, CDR2 SQIVND (reference sequence). The CDR3 sequence is 13 residues long. With V trimmed by 4 bases and J by 4 bases, 3 bases remained unmatched. CDR3 loop: CASSTAGGTEAFF. For the CDR3, the DNA is TGTGCCAGTAGTACGGCAGGGGGCACTGAAGCTTTCTTT.

This clone appeared a single time. The rearrangement uses TRBV29-1 and TRBJ2-7; perhaps TRBD1 as D (5 bases). V dropped 5 bases and J dropped 2 bases, with 10 bases sitting between them. Germline assignment: CDR1 SQVTM and CDR2 ANQGSEA. The CDR3 is 12 residues long. This CDR3 is CSVMSDTYEQYF. In DNA form, the CDR3 reads TGCAGCGTTATGTCGGACACCTACGAGCAGTACTTC.

The chain carries TRBV19 and TRBJ1-4; 9 nucleotides align to TRBD1. The CDR3 has 15 amino acids. V was clipped by 4 bases and J by 6 bases; unmatched bases: 6. The V gene's germline CDR1 is LNHDA and CDR2 SQIVND (reference sequence). CDR3 nucleotides: TGTGCCAGTAGTACACAGGGGGCTCTAGATGAAAAACTGTTTTTT. It specifies CASSTQGALDEKLFF.

V is TRBV5-1 and J is TRBJ1-1; D gene unclear. The CDR3 totals 14 residues. V was cut by 2 bases and J by 4 bases, with 12 bases left in between. Germline V gene data show CDR1 as SGHRS and CDR2 as YFSETQ. CDR3 coding DNA: TGCGCCAGCAGCTTTGCAGGCGAGGTCACTGAAGCTTTCTTT. Translating gives CASSFAGEVTEAFF.

The rearrangement links TRBV7-6 to TRBJ2-7; TRBD1 matches at 8 bases. CDR1 and CDR2 from the germline V gene are SGHVS and FNYEAQ. V dropped 4 bases and J dropped 1; count of bases not matched to a gene: 12. The CDR3 loop spans 17 amino acids. The CDR3 DNA is TGTGCCAGCAGCTCCGGGCAGGGGGCGGTTTCATCCTACGAGCAGTACTTC. Translation gives CASSSGQGAVSSYEQYF.

The V gene is TRBV30, the J gene TRBJ1-5, with a possible D match to TRBD1 (6 bases). Germline CDR1 reads GTSNPN; CDR2 reads SVGIG (reference sequence). This CDR3 has 14 amino acids. Between the trimmed V and J ends, which lost 1 base and 7 bases, there was a span of 14 bases. The CDR3 here is CAWSDTGSRQPQHF. CDR3 sequence (DNA): TGTGCCTGGAGTGATACAGGGTCTAGACAGCCCCAGCATTTT.

CDR3 in amino acids: CASSHRDEQYF. CDR3 nucleotide sequence: TGTGCCAGCAGTCACAGGGACGAGCAGTACTTC. The chain combines TRBV28 with TRBJ2-7; TRBD1 is a possible D gene (6 bases). Germline CDR1 reads MDHEN; CDR2 reads SYDVKM. The CDR3 extends over 11 amino acids. Trimming took 5 bases from V and 5 from J, leaving 7 bases between them.

The rearrangement links TRBV28 to TRBJ1-3; the D gene is possibly TRBD1 (6 bases). The CDR3 length is 14 residues. Germline CDR1 is MDHEN and CDR2 is SYDVKM. V lost 6 bases to trimming and J lost 2 bases, with 11 bases between them. DNA of the CDR3: TGTGCCAGCAGGCCCGGACAGACTGGAAACACCATATATTTT. It translates to CASRPGQTGNTIYF.

The V call is TRBV7-2, the J call TRBJ2-7, with 7 nucleotides matching TRBD1. The CDR3 spans 16 residues. The junction had 13 bases not matched to a gene; V was cut back by 2 bases and J by 6 bases. Per the germline V gene, CDR1 is SGHTA and CDR2 is FQGNSA. The CDR3 region is CASSLQAQGTASEQYF. Written as DNA, the CDR3 is TGTGCCAGCAGCTTACAAGCGCAGGGGACAGCCAGCGAGCAGTACTTC.

This chain links TRBV5-6 with TRBJ1-6; weak D call: TRBD1 (6 bases). CDR3 length: 14 amino acids. Per germline, CDR1 SGHDT and CDR2 YYEEEE. Between the trimmed V and J ends, which lost 5 bases and 9 bases, there was a span of 15 bases. CDR3 in amino acids: CASSVQGSGSPLHF. In DNA, the CDR3 is TGTGCCAGCAGTGTACAGGGATCAGGTTCACCCCTCCACTTT.

V usage is TRBV4-1 and J usage is TRBJ2-2; TRBD1 matches 9 bases. CDR1 MGHRA and CDR2 YSYEKL come from the germline V gene. The CDR3 totals 16 residues. The trim removed 2 bases at V and 4 bases at J, leaving 5 bases unmatched. The CDR3 here is CASSQTKTGGTGELFF. As DNA, the CDR3 is TGCGCCAGCAGCCAAACAAAGACAGGGGGCACCGGGGAGCTGTTTTTT.

The gene calls are TRBV29-1 and TRBJ2-5; D unresolved. From germline, CDR1 is SQVTM and CDR2 ANQGSEA. The CDR3 has 13 residues. Between the trimmed V and J ends, which lost 5 bases and 4 bases, there was a span of 14 bases. CDR3: CSVSASKRETQYF. Here the CDR3 DNA reads TGCAGCGTTTCTGCTTCAAAACGAGAGACCCAGTACTTC.